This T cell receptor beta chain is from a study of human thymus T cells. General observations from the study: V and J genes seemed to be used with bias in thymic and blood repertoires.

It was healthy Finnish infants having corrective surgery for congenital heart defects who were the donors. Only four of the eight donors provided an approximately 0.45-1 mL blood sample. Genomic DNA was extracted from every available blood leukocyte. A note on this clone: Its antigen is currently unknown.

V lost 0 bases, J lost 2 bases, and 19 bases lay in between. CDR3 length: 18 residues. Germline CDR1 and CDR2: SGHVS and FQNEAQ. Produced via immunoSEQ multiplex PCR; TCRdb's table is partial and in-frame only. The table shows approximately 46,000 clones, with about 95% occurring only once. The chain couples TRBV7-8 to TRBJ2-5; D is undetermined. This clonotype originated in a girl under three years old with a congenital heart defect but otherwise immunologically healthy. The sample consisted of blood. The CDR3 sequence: CASSLAAPSAVDQETQYF. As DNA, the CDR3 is TGTGCCAGCAGCTTAGCTGCTCCATCTGCGGTTGATCAAGAGACCCAGTACTTC. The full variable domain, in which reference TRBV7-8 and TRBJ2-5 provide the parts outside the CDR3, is GAGVSQSPRYKVAKRGQDVALRCDPISGHVSLFWYQQALGQGPEFLTYFQNEAQLDKSGLPSDRFFAERPEGSVSTLKIQRTQQEDSAVYLCASSLAAPSAVDQETQYFGPGTRLLVL.